This is a list of T cell receptor beta chains from one sample in a study of T cell repertoires in cytomegalovirus infection. TCRdb reprocessed the reads via MiXCR and lists one record per CDR3 protein. The repertoire holds roughly 230,000 distinct CDR3 sequences, approximately 17% seen once, with about half in the top ten. The sequenced sample consisted of CD8+ T cells from PBMCs. Every receptor here comes from a human donor in good health (CMV status not recorded). Some clones in this sample may be carry-over from other donors' samples. The CDR3 runs from the conserved cysteine through the conserved F or W. A D gene is named only where the DNA matches it firmly. Expanded clones are given a class, and other clones once, few, many or no size at all.

j_gene | v_gene | d_gene | abundance | CDR3aa | CDR3nt
TRBJ1-2 | TRBV28 | TRBD1 | many | CASSSPGQGFVYGYTF | TGTGCCAGCAGTTCTCCGGGACAGGGGTTTGTCTATGGCTACACCTTC
TRBJ2-4 | TRBV7-8 | - | many | CASSLGGGEAKNIQYF | TGTGCCAGCAGCTTAGGCGGGGGCGAGGCCAAAAACATTCAGTACTTC
TRBJ1-1 | TRBV29-1 | - | many | CSVEARGRRNTEAFF | TGCAGCGTGGAAGCGAGGGGCCGACGGAACACTGAAGCTTTCTTT
TRBJ2-3 | TRBV12-3/TRBV12-4 | - | - | CASSKREADTQYF | TGTGCCAGCAGTAAACGAGAGGCAGATACGCAGTATTTT
TRBJ2-3 | TRBV7-6 | - | many | CASSLGSGLDTQYF | TGTGCCAGCAGCCTCGGGTCGGGCCTCGATACGCAGTATTTT
TRBJ2-1 | TRBV6-6 | TRBD1 | few | CASSYPDRGGYNEQFF | TGTGCCAGCAGTTACCCAGACAGGGGAGGATACAATGAGCAGTTCTTC
TRBJ1-5 | TRBV7-2 | - | few | CASSSLGVYSNQPQHF | TGTGCCAGCAGCTCCCTTGGAGTTTATAGCAATCAGCCCCAGCATTTT
TRBJ2-7 | TRBV27 | - | - | CASSPGHRPSSYEQYF | TGTGCCAGCAGTCCGGGGCACAGGCCCAGCTCCTACGAGCAGTACTTC
TRBJ1-2 | TRBV4-1 | - | - | CASSQQGGDGYTF | TGCGCCAGCAGCCAACAAGGCGGGGATGGCTACACCTTC
TRBJ2-2 | TRBV5-1 | - | - | CASSSGAGSGGELFF | TGCGCCAGCAGCTCCGGTGCGGGTTCTGGCGGGGAGCTGTTTTTT
TRBJ2-3 | TRBV28 | - | many | CASSLPRDGTTDTQYF | TGTGCCAGCAGTTTACCACGGGACGGTACCACAGATACGCAGTATTTT
TRBJ2-7 | TRBV6-2/TRBV6-3 | TRBD2 | many | CASSGGSSYEQYF | TGTGCCAGCAGCGGCGGGAGCTCCTACGAGCAGTACTTC
TRBJ2-1 | TRBV3-1 | - | few | CASSQGAGTYNEQFF | TGTGCCAGCAGCCAAGGTGCGGGTACATACAATGAGCAGTTCTTC
TRBJ1-5 | TRBV7-9 | TRBD1 | few | CASSDADRGPRSNQPQHF | TGTGCCAGCAGTGACGCTGACAGGGGGCCTCGTAGCAATCAGCCCCAGCATTTT
TRBJ1-5 | TRBV20-1 | TRBD1 | few | CSARVPGQLLYSNQPQHF | TGCAGTGCTAGAGTACCGGGACAGCTCCTTTATAGCAATCAGCCCCAGCATTTT
TRBJ2-5 | TRBV7-9 | - | many | CASSLTERVLQETQYF | TGTGCCAGCAGCCTGACCGAGCGGGTCCTTCAAGAGACCCAGTACTTC
TRBJ2-7 | TRBV10-3 | - | few | CAITPDSPYEQYF | TGTGCCATCACCCCGGACTCTCCCTACGAGCAGTACTTC
TRBJ2-1 | TRBV29-1 | TRBD2 | - | CSVGGRGSSYNEQFF | TGCAGCGTAGGCGGGCGGGGGAGCTCCTACAATGAGCAGTTCTTC
TRBJ2-1 | TRBV6-5 | - | many | CASRLALTMAYNEQFF | TGTGCCAGCAGATTGGCCTTGACGATGGCCTACAATGAGCAGTTCTTC
TRBJ1-5 | TRBV5-6 | - | - | CASSTRAASNQPQHF | TGTGCCAGCAGCACGAGGGCGGCGAGCAATCAGCCCCAGCATTTT
TRBJ2-3 | TRBV7-6 | - | many | CASSLVSGVGTDTQYF | TGTGCCAGCAGCTTAGTATCTGGGGTGGGGACAGATACGCAGTATTTT
TRBJ1-2 | TRBV28 | TRBD1 | many | CASSFGTAYGYTF | TGTGCCAGCAGTTTTGGGACAGCCTATGGCTACACCTTC